Detailed here is one T cell receptor (beta chain). Sequencing used immunoSEQ multiplex PCR; TCRdb keeps in-frame clones, though not all of them. The sample records roughly 17,000 clones, more than 90% being singletons. The data were taken from a study of T cell repertoires in ileal Crohn's disease. Documented time point: inflamed ileum from the surgical specimen. Germline V lookup: CDR1 WNHNN, CDR2 SYGVQD (reference sequence). The CDR3 loop spans 13 amino acids. Trimming removed 8 bases at V and 3 bases at J, with 13 bases between. This chain joins TRBV10-1 and TRBJ2-5; D may be TRBD2 (7 bases). The sample consisted of ileal tissue. The origin of this receptor is an adult with Crohn's disease. CDR3 residues: CASSRGAEETQYF. The CDR3 region has the DNA TGCGCCAGCTCCCGGGGGGCGGAAGAGACCCAGTACTTC.